This T cell receptor (beta chain) came from a study of regulatory T cells in long-lasting Graves disease. Across the whole study: Patients with new Graves' disease had used antithyroid drugs below 3 months.

Construction of TCR beta libraries relied on iRepertoire HTBI primers and on Arm-PCR targeting CDR3 regions. TCRdb re-called the multiplex PCR reads with MiXCR, one entry per CDR3 protein. The sample lists about 430,000 distinct CDR3 sequences; approximately 15% were seen once. Time point in this sample: newly diagnosed GD, antithyroid drugs for less than 3 months. From RNA extracted from PBMCs, the TCR library was made. These data also formed part of another study, on T cells in Graves' hyperthyroidism and ophthalmopathy.

The clonotype was recovered from a middle-aged woman with Graves disease. The sequencing here drew on peripheral blood mononuclear cells (PBMCs), taken at new diagnosis, from a patient treated with antithyroid drugs.

The CDR3 reads CASSDAGYGNTIYF. Here the CDR3 DNA reads TGTGCCAGCAGTGATGCAGGTTATGGAAACACCATATATTTT. V is TRBV25-1 and J is TRBJ1-3; D unresolved. This CDR3 is built from 14 residues. The V and J ends lost 3 bases and 3 bases respectively, with 9 bases between them. Looked up from germline, CDR1 is MGHDK and CDR2 is SYGVNS.